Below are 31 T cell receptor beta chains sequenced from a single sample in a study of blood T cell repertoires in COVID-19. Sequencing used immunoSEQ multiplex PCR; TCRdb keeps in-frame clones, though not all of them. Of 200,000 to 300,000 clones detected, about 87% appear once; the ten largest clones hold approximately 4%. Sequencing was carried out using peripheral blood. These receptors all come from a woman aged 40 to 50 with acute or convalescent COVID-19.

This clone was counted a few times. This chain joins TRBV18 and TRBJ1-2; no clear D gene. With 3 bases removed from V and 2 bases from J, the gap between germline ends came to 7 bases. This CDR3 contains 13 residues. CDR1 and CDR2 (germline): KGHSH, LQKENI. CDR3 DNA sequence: TGTGCCAGCTCACCCGCAGTGAACTATGGCTACACCTTC. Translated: CASSPAVNYGYTF. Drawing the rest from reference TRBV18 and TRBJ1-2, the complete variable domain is NAGVMQNPRHLVRRRGQEARLRCSPMKGHSHVYWYRQLPEEGLKFMVYLQKENIIDESGMPKERFSAEFPKEGPSILRIQQVVRGDSAAYFCASSPAVNYGYTFGSGTRLTVV.

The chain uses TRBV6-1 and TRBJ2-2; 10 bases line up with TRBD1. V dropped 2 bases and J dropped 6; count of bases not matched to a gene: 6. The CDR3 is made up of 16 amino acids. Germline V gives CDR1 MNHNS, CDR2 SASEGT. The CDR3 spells CASSEWRTGGAGELFF. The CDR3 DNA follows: TGTGCCAGCAGTGAATGGCGGACAGGGGGTGCCGGGGAGCTGTTTTTT.

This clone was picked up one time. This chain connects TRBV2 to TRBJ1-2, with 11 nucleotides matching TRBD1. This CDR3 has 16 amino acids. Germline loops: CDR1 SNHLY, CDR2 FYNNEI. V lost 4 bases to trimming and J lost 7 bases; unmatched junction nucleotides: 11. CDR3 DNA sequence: TGTGCCAGCAGTGTCGGGACAGGGGGAACCATGTTTGGCTACACCTTC. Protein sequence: CASSVGTGGTMFGYTF.

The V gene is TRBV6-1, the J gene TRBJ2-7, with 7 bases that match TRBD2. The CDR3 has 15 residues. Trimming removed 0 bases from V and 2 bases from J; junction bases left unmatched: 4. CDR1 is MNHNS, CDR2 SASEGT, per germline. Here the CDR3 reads CASSEAAGQTYEQYV. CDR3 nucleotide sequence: TGTGCCAGCAGTGAAGCAGCGGGGCAGACCTACGAGCAGTACGTC.

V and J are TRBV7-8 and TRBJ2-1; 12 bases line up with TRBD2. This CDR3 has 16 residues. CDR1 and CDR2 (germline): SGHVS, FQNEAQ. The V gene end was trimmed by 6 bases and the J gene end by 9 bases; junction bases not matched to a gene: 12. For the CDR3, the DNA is TGTGCCAGCAGTGCCGCCCTAGCGGGGGGGCCTGGTGAGCAGTTCTTC. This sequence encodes CASSAALAGGPGEQFF. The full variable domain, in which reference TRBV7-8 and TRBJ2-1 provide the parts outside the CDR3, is GAGVSQSPRYKVAKRGQDVALRCDPISGHVSLFWYQQALGQGPEFLTYFQNEAQLDKSGLPSDRFFAERPEGSVSTLKIQRTQQEDSAVYLCASSAALAGGPGEQFFGPGTRLTVL.

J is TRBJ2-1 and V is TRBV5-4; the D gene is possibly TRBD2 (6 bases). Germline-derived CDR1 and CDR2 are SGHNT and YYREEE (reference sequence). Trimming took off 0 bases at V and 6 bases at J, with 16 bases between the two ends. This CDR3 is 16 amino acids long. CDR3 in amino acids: CASSLGVGGLVNEQFF. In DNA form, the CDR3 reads TGTGCCAGCAGCTTGGGAGTCGGGGGTTTAGTCAATGAGCAGTTCTTC.

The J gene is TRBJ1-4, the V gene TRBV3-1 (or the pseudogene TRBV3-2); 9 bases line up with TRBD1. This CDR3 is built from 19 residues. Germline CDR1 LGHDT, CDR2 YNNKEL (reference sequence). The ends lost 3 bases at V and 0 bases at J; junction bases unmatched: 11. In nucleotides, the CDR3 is TGTGCCAGCAGCCATATCCATACTAGGACAGGGGCAACTAATGAAAAACTGTTTTTT. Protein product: CASSHIHTRTGATNEKLFF.

CDR3 DNA: TGTGCCACCAGTGATTTTCGAGGGAGAAAGGCCAAAAACATTCAGTACTTC. This gives the protein CATSDFRGRKAKNIQYF. This chain joins TRBV24-1 and TRBJ2-4, with a weak D call TRBD2 (5 bases). The CDR3 extends over 17 amino acids. From germline, CDR1 is KGHDR and CDR2 SFDVKD. V gave up 1 base and J gave up 1 base, with 13 bases separating them.

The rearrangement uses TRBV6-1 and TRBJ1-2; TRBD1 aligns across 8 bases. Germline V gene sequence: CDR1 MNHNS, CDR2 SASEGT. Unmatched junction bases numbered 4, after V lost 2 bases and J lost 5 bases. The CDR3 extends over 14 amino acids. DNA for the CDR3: TGTGCCAGCAGTGAACTAAGGACAGGGTATGGCTACACCTTC. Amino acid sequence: CASSELRTGYGYTF.

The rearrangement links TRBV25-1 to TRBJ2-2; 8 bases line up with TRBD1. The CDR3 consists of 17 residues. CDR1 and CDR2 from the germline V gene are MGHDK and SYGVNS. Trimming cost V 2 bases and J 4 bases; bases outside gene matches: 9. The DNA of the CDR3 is TGTGCCAGCAGTGAAACAACAGGGGGTGGTGGCACCGGGGAGCTGTTTTTT. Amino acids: CASSETTGGGGTGELFF. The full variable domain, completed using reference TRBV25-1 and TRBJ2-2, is EADIYQTPRYLVIGTGKKITLECSQTMGHDKMYWYQQDPGMELHLIHYSYGVNSTEKGDLSSESTVSRIRTEHFPLTLESARPSHTSQYLCASSETTGGGGTGELFFGEGSRLTVL.

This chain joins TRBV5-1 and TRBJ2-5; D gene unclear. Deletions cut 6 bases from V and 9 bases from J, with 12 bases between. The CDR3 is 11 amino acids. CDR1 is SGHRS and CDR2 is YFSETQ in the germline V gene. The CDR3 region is CASMGLQAQYF. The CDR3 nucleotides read TGCGCCAGCATGGGTCTGCAGGCCCAGTACTTC.

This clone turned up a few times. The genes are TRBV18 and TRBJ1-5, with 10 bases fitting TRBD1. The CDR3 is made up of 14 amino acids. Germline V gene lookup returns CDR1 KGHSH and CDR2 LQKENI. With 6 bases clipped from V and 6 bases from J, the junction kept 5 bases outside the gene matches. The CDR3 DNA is TGTGCCAGCTCTCCCGGACAGGGGGTTCAGCCCCAGCATTTT. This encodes CASSPGQGVQPQHF. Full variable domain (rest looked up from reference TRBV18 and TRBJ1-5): NAGVMQNPRHLVRRRGQEARLRCSPMKGHSHVYWYRQLPEEGLKFMVYLQKENIIDESGMPKERFSAEFPKEGPSILRIQQVVRGDSAAYFCASSPGQGVQPQHFGDGTRLSIL.

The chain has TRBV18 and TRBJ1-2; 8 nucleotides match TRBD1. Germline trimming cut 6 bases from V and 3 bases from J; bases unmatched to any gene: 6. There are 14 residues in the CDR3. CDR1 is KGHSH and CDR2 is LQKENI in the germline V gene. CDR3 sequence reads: CASSPTGGDYGYTF. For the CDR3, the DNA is TGTGCCAGCTCGCCTACAGGGGGTGACTATGGCTACACCTTC.

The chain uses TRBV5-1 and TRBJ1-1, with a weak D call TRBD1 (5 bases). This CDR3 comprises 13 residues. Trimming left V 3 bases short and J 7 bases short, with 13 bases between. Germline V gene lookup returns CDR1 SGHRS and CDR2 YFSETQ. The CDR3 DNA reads TGCGCCAGCAGCTCGGGGGGGACCAATGAAGCTTTCTTT. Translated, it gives CASSSGGTNEAFF.

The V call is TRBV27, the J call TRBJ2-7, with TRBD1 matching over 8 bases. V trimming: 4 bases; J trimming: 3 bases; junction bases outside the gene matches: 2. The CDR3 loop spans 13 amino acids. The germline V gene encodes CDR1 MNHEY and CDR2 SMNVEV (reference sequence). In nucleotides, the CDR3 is TGTGCCAGCAGTTACGGGACAGGCTACGAGCAGTACGTC. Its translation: CASSYGTGYEQYV.

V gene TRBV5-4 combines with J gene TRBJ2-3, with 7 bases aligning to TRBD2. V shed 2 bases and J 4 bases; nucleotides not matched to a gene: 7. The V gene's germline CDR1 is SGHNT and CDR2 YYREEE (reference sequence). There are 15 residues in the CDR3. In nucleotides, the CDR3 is TGTGCCAGCAGCTTAGGACTAGGTAGGGCAGATACGCAGTATTTT. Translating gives CASSLGLGRADTQYF.

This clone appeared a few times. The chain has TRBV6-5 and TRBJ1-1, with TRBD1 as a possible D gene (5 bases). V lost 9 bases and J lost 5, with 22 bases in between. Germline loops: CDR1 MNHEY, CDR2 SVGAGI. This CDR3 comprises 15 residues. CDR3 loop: CASQQLGAGRTEAFF. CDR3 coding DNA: TGTGCCAGTCAGCAACTAGGGGCGGGGAGGACTGAAGCTTTCTTT.

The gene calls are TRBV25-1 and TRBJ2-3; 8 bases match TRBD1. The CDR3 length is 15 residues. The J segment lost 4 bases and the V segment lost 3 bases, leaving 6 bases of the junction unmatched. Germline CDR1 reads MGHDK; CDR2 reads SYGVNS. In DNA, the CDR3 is TGTGCCAGCAGTGAGACGGACAGGGCGGCAGATACGCAGTATTTT. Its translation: CASSETDRAADTQYF.

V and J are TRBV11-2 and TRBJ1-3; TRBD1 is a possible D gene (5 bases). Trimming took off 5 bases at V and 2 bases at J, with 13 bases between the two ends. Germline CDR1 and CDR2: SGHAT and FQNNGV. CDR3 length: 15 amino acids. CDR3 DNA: TGTGCCAGCAGCCCCCAGGCGGGGGCTGGAAACACCATATATTTT. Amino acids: CASSPQAGAGNTIYF.

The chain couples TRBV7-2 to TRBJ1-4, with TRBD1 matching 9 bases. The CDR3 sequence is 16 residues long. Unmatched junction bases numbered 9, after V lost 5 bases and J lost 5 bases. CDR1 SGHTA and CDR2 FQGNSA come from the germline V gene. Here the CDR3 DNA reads TGTGCCAGCAGCCCAAAGGACAGGGGCGGAAATGAAAAACTGTTTTTT. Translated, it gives CASSPKDRGGNEKLFF.

DNA of the CDR3: TGCAGCGTTGAAGGCTTCCCCGACAGGGGTCACGAATTACAGCTGTTTTTT. Its protein is CSVEGFPDRGHELQLFF. V gene TRBV29-1 combines with J gene TRBJ2-2; 8 bases align to TRBD1. Germline CDR1 SQVTM, CDR2 ANQGSEA. The CDR3 totals 17 residues. With V trimmed by 1 base and J by 12 bases, 19 bases remained unmatched.

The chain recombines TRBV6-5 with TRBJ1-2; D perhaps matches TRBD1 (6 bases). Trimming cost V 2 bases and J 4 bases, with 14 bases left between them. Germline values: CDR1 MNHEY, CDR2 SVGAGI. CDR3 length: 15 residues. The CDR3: CASSYDGGGPYGYTF. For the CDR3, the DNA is TGTGCCAGCAGTTACGATGGCGGGGGGCCCTATGGCTACACCTTC.

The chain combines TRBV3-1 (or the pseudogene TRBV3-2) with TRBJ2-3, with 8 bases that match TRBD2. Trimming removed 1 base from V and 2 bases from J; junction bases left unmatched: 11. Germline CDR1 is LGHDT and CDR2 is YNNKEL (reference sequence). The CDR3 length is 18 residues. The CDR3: CASSQVRGGLIPTDTQYF. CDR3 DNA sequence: TGTGCCAGCAGCCAAGTTCGGGGGGGCCTAATTCCCACAGATACGCAGTATTTT.

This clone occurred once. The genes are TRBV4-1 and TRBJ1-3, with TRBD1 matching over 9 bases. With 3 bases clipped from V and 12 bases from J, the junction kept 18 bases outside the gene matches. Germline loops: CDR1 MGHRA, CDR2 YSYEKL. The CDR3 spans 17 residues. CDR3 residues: CASSHGGTGIPVKHIYF. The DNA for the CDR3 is TGCGCCAGCAGCCATGGGGGGACAGGGATCCCTGTGAAGCACATATATTTT.

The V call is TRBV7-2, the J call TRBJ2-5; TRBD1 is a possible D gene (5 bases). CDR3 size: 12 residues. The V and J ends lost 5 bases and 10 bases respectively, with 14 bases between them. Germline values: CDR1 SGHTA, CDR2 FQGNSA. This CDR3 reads CASSHTDRLQYF. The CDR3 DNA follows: TGTGCCAGCAGCCATACTGACAGACTCCAGTACTTC.

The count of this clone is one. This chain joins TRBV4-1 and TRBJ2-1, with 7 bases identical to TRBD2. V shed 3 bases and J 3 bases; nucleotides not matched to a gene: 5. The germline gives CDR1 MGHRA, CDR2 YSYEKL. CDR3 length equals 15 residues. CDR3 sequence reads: CASSQEAGNYNEQFF. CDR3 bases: TGCGCCAGCAGCCAGGAAGCGGGGAACTACAATGAGCAGTTCTTC.

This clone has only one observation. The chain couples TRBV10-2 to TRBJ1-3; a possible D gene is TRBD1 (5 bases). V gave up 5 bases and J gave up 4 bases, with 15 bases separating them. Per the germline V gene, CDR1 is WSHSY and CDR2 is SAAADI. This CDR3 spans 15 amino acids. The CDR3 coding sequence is TGCGCCAGCAGTCAAGGGGCTTCGGCGGGAAACACCATATATTTT. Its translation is CASSQGASAGNTIYF.

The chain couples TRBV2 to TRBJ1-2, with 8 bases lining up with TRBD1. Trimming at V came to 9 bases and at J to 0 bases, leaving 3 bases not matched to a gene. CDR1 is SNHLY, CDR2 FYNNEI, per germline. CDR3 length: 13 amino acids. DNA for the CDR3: TGTGCCAGTAACAGGGGGACTAACTATGGCTACACCTTC. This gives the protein CASNRGTNYGYTF.

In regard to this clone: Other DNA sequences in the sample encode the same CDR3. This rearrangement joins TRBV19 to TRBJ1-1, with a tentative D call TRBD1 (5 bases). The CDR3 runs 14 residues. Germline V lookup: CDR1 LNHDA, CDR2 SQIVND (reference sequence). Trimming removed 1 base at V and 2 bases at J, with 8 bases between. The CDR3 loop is CASSIGQRNTEAFF. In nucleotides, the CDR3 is TGTGCCAGTAGTATAGGACAGAGAAACACTGAAGCTTTCTTT.

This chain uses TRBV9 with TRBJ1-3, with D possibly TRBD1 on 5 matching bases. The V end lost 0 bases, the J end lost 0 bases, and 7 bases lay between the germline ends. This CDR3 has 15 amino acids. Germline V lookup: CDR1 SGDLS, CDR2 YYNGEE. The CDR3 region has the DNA TGTGCCAGCAGCGTAGGGACAACCTCTGGAAACACCATATATTTT. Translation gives CASSVGTTSGNTIYF.

CDR3 in amino acids: CASSLGVTGRGENTEAFF. CDR3 nucleotide sequence: TGCGCCAGCAGCTTGGGAGTGACAGGTCGGGGTGAGAACACTGAAGCTTTCTTT. The rearrangement joins TRBV5-1 to TRBJ1-1; D perhaps matches TRBD1 (6 bases). This CDR3 is built from 18 residues. The germline V and J ends were trimmed by 0 bases and 1 base, with 19 bases remaining between them. From germline, CDR1 is SGHRS and CDR2 YFSETQ.